Described below is a single T cell receptor beta chain sequence and its context. Its antigen is undetermined. The data were taken from a study of T cell responses to AZD1222 COVID-19 vaccine. The protocol was immunoSEQ multiplex PCR, while the TCRdb copy is restricted to in-frame clones and leaves out a portion. Altogether around 130,000 clones are present, around nine tenths being singletons, with the ten largest covering around 1.7%. General study results and limits: Donors were largely white British and mainly female; clonal diversity was possibly underestimated.

CDR3 length equals 12 residues. CDR1 and CDR2 from the germline V gene are KGHSH and LQKENI. Trimming removed 2 bases from V and 6 bases from J, with 8 bases in between. This receptor was identified in an adult in good health. The chain carries TRBV18 and TRBJ2-7, with D maybe TRBD1 (6 bases). The source was peripheral blood, collected on day 0 of AZD1222 vaccination. Written as DNA, the CDR3 is TGTGCCAGCTCACCAGGGGGCGGCGAGCAGTACGTC. It specifies CASSPGGGEQYV.